Listed below are T cell receptor beta chains from one sample, sequenced in a study of CD8 T cells in Susac syndrome. TCRdb reprocessed the immunoSEQ multiplex PCR reads with MiXCR, giving one entry per CDR3 protein. The sample consists of 150,000 to 200,000 distinct CDR3 sequences, 85% to 95% of them appearing once. The sample taken for sequencing was CD4+ T cells from PBMCs. Receptor source: a human donor with Susac syndrome. Each CDR3 is given with its conserved first and last residue. Each record gives: D gene, J gene, V gene, clone size, CDR3 protein, CDR3 DNA. D genes are given only for firm matches. Some rows mark clone size as missing; the rest say once, few, many or name a class of expanded clone.

D: -; J: TRBJ1-1; V: TRBV20-1; size: -; CDR3: CSARDQGGNMNTEAFF; DNA: TGCAGTGCTAGAGATCAGGGAGGGAACATGAACACTGAAGCTTTCTTT
D: TRBD1; J: TRBJ1-1; V: TRBV6-2/TRBV6-3; size: -; CDR3: CASSRKNRGTEAFF; DNA: TGTGCCAGCAGCCGAAAAAACAGGGGTACTGAAGCTTTCTTT
D: -; J: TRBJ2-1; V: TRBV2; size: -; CDR3: CAAHEKDEQFF; DNA: TGTGCCGCACACGAAAAGGATGAGCAGTTCTTC
D: -; J: TRBJ1-5; V: TRBV2; size: -; CDR3: CASNRGNNQPQHF; DNA: TGTGCCAGCAACCGGGGTAACAATCAGCCCCAGCATTTT
D: TRBD1; J: TRBJ1-1; V: TRBV19; size: -; CDR3: CASSWDREAFF; DNA: TGTGCCAGTAGTTGGGACAGAGAAGCTTTCTTT
D: TRBD2; J: TRBJ2-1; V: TRBV2; size: once; CDR3: CATKGLVYNEQFF; DNA: TGTGCCACGAAGGGACTAGTTTACAATGAGCAGTTCTTC
D: -; J: TRBJ1-1; V: TRBV20-1; size: -; CDR3: CSARDLAGMTEAFF; DNA: TGCAGTGCTAGAGATTTAGCAGGGATGACTGAAGCTTTCTTT
D: TRBD1; J: TRBJ2-2; V: TRBV12-3/TRBV12-4; size: few; CDR3: CASSLGQGITGELFF; DNA: TGTGCCAGCAGTTTGGGACAGGGGATCACCGGGGAGCTGTTTTTT
D: TRBD2; J: TRBJ2-1; V: TRBV5-1; size: -; CDR3: CASGREVYNEQFF; DNA: TGCGCCAGCGGGCGGGAGGTCTACAATGAGCAGTTCTTC
D: -; J: TRBJ2-5; V: TRBV4-2; size: -; CDR3: CASSQETAQETQYF; DNA: TGTGCCAGCAGCCAAGAAACAGCCCAAGAGACCCAGTACTTC
D: TRBD2; J: TRBJ2-7; V: TRBV20-1; size: -; CDR3: CSAIHPSGKVSYEQYF; DNA: TGCAGTGCTATCCACCCTAGCGGAAAAGTCTCCTACGAGCAGTACTTC
D: -; J: TRBJ2-5; V: TRBV5-6; size: -; CDR3: CASSGLNQETQYF; DNA: TGTGCCAGCAGCGGACTGAACCAAGAGACCCAGTACTTC
D: TRBD2; J: TRBJ2-1; V: TRBV20-1; size: once; CDR3: CSAIAGGPQNEQFF; DNA: TGCAGTGCGATAGCGGGAGGGCCTCAGAATGAGCAGTTCTTC
D: -; J: TRBJ2-5; V: TRBV14; size: -; CDR3: CASSQDLGPQETQYF; DNA: TGTGCCAGCAGCCAAGACCTCGGACCGCAAGAGACCCAGTACTTC
D: -; J: TRBJ2-7; V: TRBV28; size: -; CDR3: CASSFWGTEQYF; DNA: TGTGCCAGCAGTTTCTGGGGTACCGAGCAGTACTTC
D: TRBD2; J: TRBJ2-2; V: TRBV10-3; size: -; CDR3: CAISPTSGDTGELFF; DNA: TGTGCCATCAGCCCGACTAGCGGGGACACCGGGGAGCTGTTTTTT
D: -; J: TRBJ1-1; V: TRBV7-9; size: -; CDR3: CASSLSSDTEAFF; DNA: TGTGCCAGCAGCTTAAGTTCGGACACTGAAGCTTTCTTT
D: -; J: TRBJ2-7; V: TRBV3-1; size: -; CDR3: CASSRQVGGPYEQYF; DNA: TGTGCCAGCAGCCGCCAAGTAGGGGGTCCCTACGAGCAGTACTTC
D: -; J: TRBJ1-1; V: TRBV9; size: once; CDR3: CASSVGVGTEAFF; DNA: TGTGCCAGCAGCGTAGGAGTAGGCACTGAAGCTTTCTTT
D: -; J: TRBJ2-6; V: TRBV12-3/TRBV12-4; size: -; CDR3: CASSLRVSGANVLTF; DNA: TGTGCCAGCAGTTTAAGGGTCTCTGGGGCCAACGTCCTGACTTTC
D: -; J: TRBJ1-1; V: TRBV1; size: -; CDR3: CTSSHRTQGPNTEAFF; DNA: TGCACCAGCAGCCATCGCACCCAGGGGCCGAACACTGAAGCTTTCTTT
D: -; J: TRBJ1-6; V: TRBV4-2; size: -; CDR3: CASSQVQLNNSPLHF; DNA: TGTGCCAGCAGCCAAGTACAGCTAAATAATTCACCCCTCCACTTT
D: -; J: TRBJ2-6; V: TRBV12-5; size: -; CDR3: CASGLAGANVLTF; DNA: TGTGCTAGTGGTTTGGCTGGGGCCAACGTCCTGACTTTC
D: -; J: TRBJ1-1; V: TRBV3-1; size: -; CDR3: CASSHGGTEAFF; DNA: TGTGCCAGCAGCCACGGGGGAACTGAAGCTTTCTTT
D: -; J: TRBJ2-1; V: TRBV7-8; size: -; CDR3: CASRPRWIWLDNEQFF; DNA: TGTGCCAGCAGACCCAGGTGGATCTGGTTGGACAATGAGCAGTTCTTC
D: TRBD1; J: TRBJ2-5; V: TRBV11-2; size: -; CDR3: CASSRDRPETQYF; DNA: TGTGCCAGCAGCAGGGACAGGCCAGAGACCCAGTACTTC
D: TRBD2; J: TRBJ2-1; V: TRBV12-3/TRBV12-4; size: -; CDR3: CASSSAGGRGNEQFF; DNA: TGTGCCAGCAGTTCAGCGGGGGGGCGGGGAAATGAGCAGTTCTTC
D: -; J: TRBJ1-1; V: TRBV20-1; size: -; CDR3: CSARTQSNTEAFF; DNA: TGCAGTGCTAGAACACAATCGAACACTGAAGCTTTCTTT
D: -; J: TRBJ1-2; V: TRBV12-3/TRBV12-4; size: -; CDR3: CASRGLHYGYTF; DNA: TGTGCCAGCAGGGGGCTTCACTATGGCTACACCTTC
D: -; J: TRBJ1-2; V: TRBV12-3/TRBV12-4; size: -; CDR3: CASNRNGYTF; DNA: TGTGCCAGCAACCGAAATGGCTACACCTTC
D: -; J: TRBJ1-2; V: TRBV5-1; size: -; CDR3: CASSSEISYGYTF; DNA: TGCGCCAGCAGCTCTGAAATTAGCTATGGCTACACCTTC
D: -; J: TRBJ2-3; V: TRBV27; size: -; CDR3: CASSLTDLSTDTQYF; DNA: TGTGCCAGCAGTTTAACGGACCTCAGCACAGATACGCAGTATTTT
D: TRBD1; J: TRBJ1-1; V: TRBV29-1; size: -; CDR3: CSGSRTGGFEAFF; DNA: TGCAGCGGTTCAAGGACAGGGGGATTCGAAGCTTTCTTT
D: -; J: TRBJ1-2; V: TRBV11-2; size: -; CDR3: CASSGDGRGYTF; DNA: TGTGCCAGCAGCGGGGACGGTCGGGGCTACACCTTC
D: -; J: TRBJ2-5; V: TRBV28; size: once; CDR3: CASSLQGDGRKTQYF; DNA: TGTGCCAGCAGCTTACAGGGTGACGGTAGAAAGACCCAGTACTTC
D: -; J: TRBJ2-7; V: TRBV28; size: once; CDR3: CASSFGTSYEQYF; DNA: TGTGCCAGCAGTTTTGGCACCTCCTACGAGCAGTACTTC
D: -; J: TRBJ1-1; V: TRBV6-5; size: -; CDR3: CASSYSMNVGANTEAFF; DNA: TGTGCCAGCAGTTACTCGATGAATGTGGGGGCGAACACTGAAGCTTTCTTT
D: TRBD1; J: TRBJ2-2; V: TRBV20-1; size: -; CDR3: CSARANRGDITGELFF; DNA: TGCAGTGCTAGAGCCAACAGGGGGGATATTACCGGGGAGCTGTTTTTT
D: -; J: TRBJ2-7; V: TRBV4-2; size: -; CDR3: CASSQDGSRAYEQYF; DNA: TGTGCCAGCAGCCAAGATGGATCCCGGGCCTACGAGCAGTACTTC
D: -; J: TRBJ2-3; V: TRBV2; size: -; CDR3: CASSEEGARTQYF; DNA: TGTGCCAGCAGTGAGGAAGGGGCGAGGACGCAGTATTTT
D: TRBD2; J: TRBJ2-5; V: TRBV7-9; size: -; CDR3: CASSLRLAGRETQYF; DNA: TGTGCCAGCAGCTTAAGGCTAGCGGGACGGGAGACCCAGTACTTC